This T cell receptor (beta chain) comes out of a study of blood T cell repertoires in COVID-19. Study details: T cells, B-cell-depleted T cells, or PBMCs supplied cDNA or gDNA.

Participants' reported clinical history set cohort assignment. Repertoires were generated with immunoSEQ multiplex PCR, while TCRdb's copy carries only in-frame clones and drops some. The table lists roughly 430,000 clones, roughly 86% of them singletons. V lost 4 bases and J 9 bases, leaving 10 bases between the germline ends. The CDR3 covers 11 residues. Germline V gene lookup returns CDR1 GTSNPN and CDR2 SVGIG (reference sequence). The sequenced material came from PBMCs or T cells enriched from blood (not recorded which). The receptor comes from a woman aged 40 to 50 with acute COVID-19. This chain joins TRBV30 and TRBJ2-1; D is uncertain. The CDR3 DNA is TGTGCCTGGACCCACGGTAGTGAGCAGTTCTTC. Protein: CAWTHGSEQFF.